These 4 T cell receptor beta chains originate from one sample sequenced in a study of cytomegalovirus exposure and HLA in healthy donors. The PCR employed 60 Vbeta primers together with 13 Jbeta primers. TCRdb's table, derived via immunoSEQ multiplex PCR, lists solely in-frame clones and lacks some. The profile shows 130,000 to 150,000 clones, under 80% of them singletons. Sequenced input: PBMCs. The source of these receptors is a male donor in good health and CMV-seronegative.

CDR3 in DNA: TGTGCCAGCTCACAAATAATGGGCAGCACAGATACGCAGTATTTT. Residues: CASSQIMGSTDTQYF. The rearrangement joins TRBV18 to TRBJ2-3; no firm D call. CDR1 and CDR2 from the germline V gene are KGHSH and LQKENI. V lost 4 bases to trimming and J lost 0 bases, with 11 bases between them. The length of the CDR3 is 15 residues.

This sequence joins TRBV13 and TRBJ2-5, with 8 bases matching TRBD2. The germline gives CDR1 PRHDT, CDR2 FYEKMQ (reference sequence). Trimming removed 1 base from V and 1 base from J; junction bases left unmatched: 11. The CDR3 is 18 amino acids. CDR3 region: CASSLVGGSGVLQETQYF. The CDR3 DNA sequence: TGTGCCAGCAGCTTAGTCGGCGGTAGCGGGGTCCTCCAAGAGACCCAGTACTTC.

This rearrangement joins TRBV6-5 to TRBJ1-1; no reliable D call. The V end lost 8 bases, the J end lost 5 bases, and 9 bases lay between the germline ends. The CDR3 spans 11 residues. Germline CDR1 and CDR2: MNHEY and SVGAGI. The CDR3 DNA reads as TGTGCCAGCGCTATTTGGACTGAAGCTTTCTTT. The encoded protein is CASAIWTEAFF.

The CDR3 here is CASSFRETQYF. CDR3 coding DNA: TGTGCCAGCAGCTTCCGAGAGACCCAGTACTTC. This chain connects TRBV7-9 to TRBJ2-5; D is undetermined. The ends were cut back, 3 bases at V and 4 bases at J, with 3 bases in the middle. The CDR3 runs to 11 residues. Germline lookup yields CDR1 SEHNR and CDR2 FQNEAQ (reference sequence).